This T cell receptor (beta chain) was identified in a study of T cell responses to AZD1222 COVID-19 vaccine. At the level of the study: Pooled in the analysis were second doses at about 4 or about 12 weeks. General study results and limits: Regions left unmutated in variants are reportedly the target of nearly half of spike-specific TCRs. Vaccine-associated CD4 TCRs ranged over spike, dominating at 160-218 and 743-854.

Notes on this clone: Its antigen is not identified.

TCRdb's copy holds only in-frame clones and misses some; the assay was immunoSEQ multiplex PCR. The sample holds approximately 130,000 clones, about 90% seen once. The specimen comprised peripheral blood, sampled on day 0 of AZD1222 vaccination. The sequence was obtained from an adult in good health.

This CDR3 reads CASRGSATYEQYF. The CDR3 DNA is TGCGCCAGCAGGGGGTCGGCCACCTACGAGCAGTACTTC. The rearrangement links TRBV10-2 to TRBJ2-7; D is unresolved. Germline V gene sequence: CDR1 WSHSY, CDR2 SAAADI. V shed 6 bases and J shed 2 bases, with 11 bases lying between them. This CDR3 has 13 residues.